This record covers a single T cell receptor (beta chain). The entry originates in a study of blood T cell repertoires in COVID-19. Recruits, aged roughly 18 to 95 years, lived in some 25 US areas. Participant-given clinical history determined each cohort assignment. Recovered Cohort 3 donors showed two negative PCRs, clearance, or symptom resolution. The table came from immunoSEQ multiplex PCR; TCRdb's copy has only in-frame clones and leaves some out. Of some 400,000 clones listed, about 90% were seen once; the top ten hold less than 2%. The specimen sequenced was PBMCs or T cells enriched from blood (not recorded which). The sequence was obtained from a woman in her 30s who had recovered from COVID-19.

CDR3 in DNA: TGCGCCAGCAGCCAAGATTTGGGGGCAGGCGCGGCTTCACCCCTCCACTTT. Its protein is CASSQDLGAGAASPLHF. The chain employs TRBV4-1 and TRBJ1-6, with D possibly TRBD1 on 6 matching bases. CDR1 is MGHRA, CDR2 YSYEKL, per germline. The CDR3 length is 17 residues. The V end lost 0 bases, the J end lost 9 bases, and 18 bases lay between the germline ends.